This T cell receptor beta chain appears in the sequencing data of a study of blood T cell repertoires in COVID-19. Study background: The United States, Italy and Spain provided the acute and convalescent COVID-19 samples. In each case, the material was cDNA or gDNA derived from T cells, B-cell-depleted T cells, or PBMCs.

Clones were read by immunoSEQ multiplex PCR, and TCRdb kept only the in-frame ones, dropping some. The sample holds about 84,000 clones, approximately 83% seen once. The CDR3 has 14 residues. Germline CDR1 ENHRY, CDR2 SYGVKD. V lost 2 bases, J lost 3 bases, and 8 bases lay in between. The rearrangement joins TRBV10-3 to TRBJ1-5; D gene unclear. Sequenced: peripheral blood. This sequence originates from a woman older than 75 with acute or convalescent COVID-19. CDR3 DNA: TGTGCCATCAGTGAGCTGGAGCACAATCAGCCCCAGCATTTT. Amino acids: CAISELEHNQPQHF.